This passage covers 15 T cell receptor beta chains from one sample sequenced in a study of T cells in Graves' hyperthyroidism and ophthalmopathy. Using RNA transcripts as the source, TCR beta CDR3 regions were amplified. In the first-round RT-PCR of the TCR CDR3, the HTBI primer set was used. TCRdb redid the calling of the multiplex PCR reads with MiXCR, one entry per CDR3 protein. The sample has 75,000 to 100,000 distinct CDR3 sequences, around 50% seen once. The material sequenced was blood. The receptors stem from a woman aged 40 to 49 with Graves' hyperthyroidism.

The CDR3 DNA follows: TGCAGCGTTTTTCCCAGGGGGGGGGCCAACGTCCTGACTTTC. Its protein product is CSVFPRGGANVLTF. V usage is TRBV29-1 and J usage is TRBJ2-6; TRBD1 agrees at 7 bases. The V segment lost 5 bases and the J segment 4 bases; nucleotides outside the gene matches: 5. The germline V gene has CDR1 SQVTM and CDR2 ANQGSEA. This CDR3 spans 14 amino acids.

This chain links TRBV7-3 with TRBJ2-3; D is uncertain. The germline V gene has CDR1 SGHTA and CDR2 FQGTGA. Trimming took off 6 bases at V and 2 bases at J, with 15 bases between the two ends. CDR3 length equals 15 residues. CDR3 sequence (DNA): TGTGCCAGCAGTACGGCGTTGTTTCCCACAGATACGCAGTATTTT. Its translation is CASSTALFPTDTQYF.

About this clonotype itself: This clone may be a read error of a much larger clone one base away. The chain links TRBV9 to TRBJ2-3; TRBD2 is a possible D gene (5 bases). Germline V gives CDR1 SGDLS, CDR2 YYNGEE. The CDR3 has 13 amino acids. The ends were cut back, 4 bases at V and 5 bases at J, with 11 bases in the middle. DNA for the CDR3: TGTGCCAGCAGCCAAGTCGCGGGAGATACGCAGTATTTT. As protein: CASSQVAGDTQYF.

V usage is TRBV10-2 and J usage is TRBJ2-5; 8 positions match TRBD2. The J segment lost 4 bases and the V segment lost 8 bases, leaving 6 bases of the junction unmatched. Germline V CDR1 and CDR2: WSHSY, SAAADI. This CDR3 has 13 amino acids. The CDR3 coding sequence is TGCGCCAGCCAGCCCCTAGCGGGAGAGACCCAGTACTTC. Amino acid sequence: CASQPLAGETQYF.

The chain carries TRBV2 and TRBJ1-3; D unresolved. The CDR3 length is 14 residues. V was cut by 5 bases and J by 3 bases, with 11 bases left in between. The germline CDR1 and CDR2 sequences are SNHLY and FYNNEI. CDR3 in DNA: TGTGCCAGCAGTCAGACTAGCGGTGGAAACACCATATATTTT. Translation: CASSQTSGGNTIYF.

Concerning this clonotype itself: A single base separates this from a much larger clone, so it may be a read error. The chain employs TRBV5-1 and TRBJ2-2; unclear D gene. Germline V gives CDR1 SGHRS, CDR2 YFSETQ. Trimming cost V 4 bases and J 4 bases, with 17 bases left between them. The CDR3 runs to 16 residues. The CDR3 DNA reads TGCGCCAGCAGCCCGCGGCTCCGAATCTCCACCGGGGAGCTGTTTTTT. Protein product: CASSPRLRISTGELFF.

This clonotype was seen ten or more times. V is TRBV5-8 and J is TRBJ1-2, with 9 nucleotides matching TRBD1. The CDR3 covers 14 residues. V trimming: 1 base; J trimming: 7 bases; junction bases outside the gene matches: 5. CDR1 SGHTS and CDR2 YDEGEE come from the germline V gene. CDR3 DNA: TGTGCCAGCAGCTTGCACAGGGGGCGGTCTGGCTACACCTTC. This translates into CASSLHRGRSGYTF.

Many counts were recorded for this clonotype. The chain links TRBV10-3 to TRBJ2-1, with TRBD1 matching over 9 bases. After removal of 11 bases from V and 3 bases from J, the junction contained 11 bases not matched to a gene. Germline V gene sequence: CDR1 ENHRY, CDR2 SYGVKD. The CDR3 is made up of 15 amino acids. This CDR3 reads CASKGGTGIYNEQFF. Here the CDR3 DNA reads TGTGCCTCCAAGGGGGGGACAGGGATCTACAATGAGCAGTTCTTC.

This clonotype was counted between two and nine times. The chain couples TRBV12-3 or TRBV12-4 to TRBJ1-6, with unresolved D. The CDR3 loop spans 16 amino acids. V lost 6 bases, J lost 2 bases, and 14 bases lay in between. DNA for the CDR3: TGTGCCAGCAGCGCAACGGACGGAGCCTATAATTCACCCCTCCACTTT. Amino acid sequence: CASSATDGAYNSPLHF.

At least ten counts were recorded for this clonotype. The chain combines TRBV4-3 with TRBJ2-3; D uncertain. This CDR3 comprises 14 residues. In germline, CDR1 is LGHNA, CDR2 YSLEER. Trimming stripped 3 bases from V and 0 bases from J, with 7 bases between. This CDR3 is CASSQDGSTDTQYF. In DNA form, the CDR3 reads TGCGCCAGCAGCCAGGACGGCAGCACAGATACGCAGTATTTT.

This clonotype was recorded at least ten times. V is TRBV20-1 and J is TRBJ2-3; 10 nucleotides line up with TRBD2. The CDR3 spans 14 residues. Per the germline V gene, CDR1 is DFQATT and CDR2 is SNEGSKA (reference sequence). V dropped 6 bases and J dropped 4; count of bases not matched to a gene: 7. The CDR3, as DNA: TGCAGTGCGTCTAGCGGGAGTGGGGCAGATACGCAGTATTTT. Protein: CSASSGSGADTQYF.

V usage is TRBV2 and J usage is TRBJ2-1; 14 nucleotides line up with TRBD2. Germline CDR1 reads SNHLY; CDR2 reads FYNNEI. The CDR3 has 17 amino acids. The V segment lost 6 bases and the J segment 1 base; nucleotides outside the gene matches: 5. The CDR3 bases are TGTGCCAGCAGGCGACTAGCGGGAGGGCATTCCTACAATGAGCAGTTCTTC. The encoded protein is CASRRLAGGHSYNEQFF.

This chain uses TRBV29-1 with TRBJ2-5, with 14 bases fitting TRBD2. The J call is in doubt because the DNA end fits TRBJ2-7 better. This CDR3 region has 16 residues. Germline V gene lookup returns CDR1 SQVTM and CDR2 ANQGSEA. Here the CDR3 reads CSVGGQGTSGGYEQYF. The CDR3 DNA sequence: TGCAGCGTTGGGGGACAGGGGACTAGCGGGGGCTACGAGCAGTACTTC.

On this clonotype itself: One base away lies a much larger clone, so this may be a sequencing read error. CDR3 DNA sequence: TGTGCCAGCAGAGCCGGGACAGGGTATGGCTACACCTTC. Protein product: CASRAGTGYGYTF. The chain employs TRBV2 and TRBJ1-2; 9 bases are shared with TRBD1. Germline trimming cut 6 bases from V and 5 bases from J; bases unmatched to any gene: 4. CDR1 and CDR2 from the germline V gene are SNHLY and FYNNEI. The CDR3 length is 13 residues.

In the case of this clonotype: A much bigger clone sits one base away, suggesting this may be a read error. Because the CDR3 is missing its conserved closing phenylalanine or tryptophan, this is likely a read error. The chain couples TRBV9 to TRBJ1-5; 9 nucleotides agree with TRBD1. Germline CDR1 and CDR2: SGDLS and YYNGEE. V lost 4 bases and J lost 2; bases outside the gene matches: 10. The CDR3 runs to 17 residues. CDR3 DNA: TGTGCCAGCAGCCCCGGGACAGGGACTTGGGGCAATCAGCCCCAGCATTCT. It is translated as CASSPGTGTWGNQPQHS.